The 29 T cell receptor beta chains presented below share a single source sample, sequenced in a study of radiotherapy plus CTLA-4 blockade in lung cancer (dated 2018 in TCRdb). The library was produced with the immunoSEQ multiplex PCR assay. TCRdb carries this immuneACCESS record with in-frame sequences only. Its versions omit some clonotypes, under half of them owing to an unresolved V gene in the studies checked, with the rest unexplained. The sample has roughly 30,000 clones on record, around 73% of them singletons. Of the sample, around 7.5% is held by the ten largest clones. The sequencing used peripheral blood, collected from a patient treated with radiotherapy plus ipilimumab. Receptor source: a human donor with non-small cell lung cancer who had stable disease on radiotherapy plus ipilimumab.

The chain joins TRBV10-3 to TRBJ1-6; no firm D call. This CDR3 spans 13 amino acids. Trimming stripped 7 bases from V and 11 bases from J, with 15 bases between. Germline loops: CDR1 ENHRY, CDR2 SYGVKD. The CDR3: CAIKDAPGAPLHF. The DNA for the CDR3 is TGTGCCATCAAAGATGCCCCTGGTGCACCCCTCCACTTT.

This rearrangement joins TRBV6-5 to TRBJ2-7; 8 bases line up with TRBD1. Germline lookup yields CDR1 MNHEY and CDR2 SVGAGI. Trimming at V came to 2 bases and at J to 4 bases, leaving 7 bases not matched to a gene. The CDR3 sequence is 15 residues long. In DNA form, the CDR3 reads TGTGCCAGCAGTTACGGCAGGGGGCGATCTTACGAGCAGTACTTC. The encoded protein is CASSYGRGRSYEQYF.

The rearrangement links TRBV5-1 to TRBJ2-3; D remains unclear. The CDR3 length is 14 residues. The V gene lost 0 bases and the J gene lost 2 bases, with 7 bases spanning the gap. Germline lookup yields CDR1 SGHRS and CDR2 YFSETQ. CDR3 coding DNA: TGCGCCAGCAGCTTGGTAGTAGCCACAGATACGCAGTATTTT. This encodes CASSLVVATDTQYF. Together with reference TRBV5-1 and TRBJ2-3, the CDR3 gives the full variable domain: KAGVTQTPRYLIKTRGQQVTLSCSPISGHRSVSWYQQTPGQGLQFLFEYFSETQRNKGNFPGRFSGRQFSNSRSEMNVSTLELGDSALYLCASSLVVATDTQYFGPGTRLTVL.

The rearrangement links TRBV5-1 to TRBJ1-6; 11 bases line up with TRBD1. The germline V gene encodes CDR1 SGHRS and CDR2 YFSETQ. The CDR3 runs to 17 residues. V gave up 2 bases and J gave up 0 bases; unmatched junction bases: 1. DNA of the CDR3: TGCGCCAGCAGCTTAGGACAGGGGGCCTCCTATAATTCACCCCTCCACTTT. This codes for CASSLGQGASYNSPLHF.

The rearrangement uses TRBV5-6 and TRBJ2-1; D may be TRBD1 (6 bases). Trimming shortened V by 0 bases and J by 4 bases, and 17 bases separated the two germline ends. The CDR3 length is 17 residues. Germline lookup yields CDR1 SGHDT and CDR2 YYEEEE. The CDR3 protein is CASSLGKGGKVYNEQFF. The DNA of the CDR3 is TGTGCCAGCAGCTTGGGGAAAGGGGGAAAGGTTTACAATGAGCAGTTCTTC.

This clone was detected once. V and J are TRBV18 and TRBJ1-5, with D hard to call. CDR1 and CDR2 from the germline V gene are KGHSH and LQKENI. This CDR3 is 15 amino acids long. Trimming pared 3 bases from V and 1 base from J, leaving 10 bases between. CDR3 DNA: TGTGCCAGCTCACCTGACGGGGTCAGCAATCAGCCCCAGCATTTT. It specifies CASSPDGVSNQPQHF. The full variable domain, completed using reference TRBV18 and TRBJ1-5, is NAGVMQNPRHLVRRRGQEARLRCSPMKGHSHVYWYRQLPEEGLKFMVYLQKENIIDESGMPKERFSAEFPKEGPSILRIQQVVRGDSAAYFCASSPDGVSNQPQHFGDGTRLSIL.

J is TRBJ2-6 and V is TRBV6-1; D unclear. CDR1 is MNHNS and CDR2 is SASEGT in the germline V gene. Trimming took 6 bases from V and 0 from J, leaving 6 bases between them. The CDR3 is 14 amino acids. The CDR3 sequence: CASRRSSGANVLTF. CDR3 nucleotide sequence: TGTGCCAGCAGGAGATCCTCTGGGGCCAACGTCCTGACTTTC.

The chain recombines TRBV5-8 with TRBJ2-6; the match to TRBD1 covers 12 bases. The CDR3 has 20 residues. Germline-derived CDR1 and CDR2 are SGHTS and YDEGEE. The trim removed 3 bases at V and 1 base at J, leaving 11 bases unmatched. This CDR3 is CASSSPGRDRGLSGANVLTF. The CDR3 region has the DNA TGTGCCAGCAGCTCCCCGGGACGGGACAGGGGGCTTTCTGGGGCCAACGTCCTGACTTTC.

J is TRBJ1-3 and V is TRBV11-2, with D possibly TRBD1 on 6 matching bases. In germline, CDR1 is SGHAT, CDR2 FQNNGV. Trimming removed 8 bases from V and 0 bases from J, with 14 bases in between. CDR3 length: 15 amino acids. The CDR3 reads CASREDRSSGNTIYF. DNA for the CDR3: TGTGCCAGCCGCGAGGACAGAAGCTCTGGAAACACCATATATTTT. The complete variable domain, with remaining parts taken from reference TRBV11-2 and TRBJ1-3, reads EAGVAQSPRYKIIEKRQSVAFWCNPISGHATLYWYQQILGQGPKLLIQFQNNGVVDDSQLPKDRFSAERLKGVDSTLKIQPAKLEDSAVYLCASREDRSSGNTIYFGEGSWLTVV.

The DNA for the CDR3 is TGTGCCATCAAAGTCGGTGCGGGGGGCGCGAACACCGGGGAGCTGTTTTTT. Its translation: CAIKVGAGGANTGELFF. J is TRBJ2-2 and V is TRBV10-3; 8 bases map to TRBD2. The CDR3 contains 17 residues. Looked up from germline, CDR1 is ENHRY and CDR2 is SYGVKD. J was trimmed by 0 bases and V by 7 bases; bases with no gene match: 10.

CDR3 nucleotides: TGTGCCAGCACGCCAGGGAGGGCTGAAGCTTTCTTT. It codes for CASTPGRAEAFF. The chain combines TRBV2 with TRBJ1-1; a possible D gene is TRBD1 (5 bases). V lost 7 bases, J lost 6 bases, and 12 bases lay in between. Looked up from germline, CDR1 is SNHLY and CDR2 is FYNNEI. The CDR3 contains 12 residues.

This clone has only a few counts. The gene calls are TRBV29-1 and TRBJ1-2; 7 nucleotides line up with TRBD1. This CDR3 comprises 14 residues. The junction had 14 bases not matched to a gene; V was cut back by 6 bases and J by 7 bases. Germline values: CDR1 SQVTM, CDR2 ANQGSEA. The CDR3 DNA is TGCAGCGTAGTGCACCATCTGACAGGGAGTGGCTACACCTTC. Protein: CSVVHHLTGSGYTF.

The chain links TRBV11-2 to TRBJ1-5; possible D gene TRBD1, 5 bases. The germline V gene has CDR1 SGHAT and CDR2 FQNNGV. V shed 5 bases and J shed 7 bases, with 15 bases lying between them. The length of the CDR3 is 14 residues. CDR3 sequence reads: CASSPRVGGQPQHF. CDR3 DNA sequence: TGTGCCAGCAGCCCGAGAGTCGGGGGACAGCCCCAGCATTTT.

The chain employs TRBV11-2 and TRBJ2-1; no firm D call. V dropped 4 bases and J dropped 3 bases, with 4 bases sitting between them. This CDR3 contains 12 residues. Germline-derived CDR1 and CDR2 are SGHAT and FQNNGV. The CDR3, as DNA: TGTGCCAGCAGCTCCCTCTACAATGAGCAGTTCTTC. Its translation: CASSSLYNEQFF. The complete variable domain, with remaining parts taken from reference TRBV11-2 and TRBJ2-1, reads EAGVAQSPRYKIIEKRQSVAFWCNPISGHATLYWYQQILGQGPKLLIQFQNNGVVDDSQLPKDRFSAERLKGVDSTLKIQPAKLEDSAVYLCASSSLYNEQFFGPGTRLTVL.

The chain has TRBV2 and TRBJ1-3; D unclear. Germline assignment: CDR1 SNHLY and CDR2 FYNNEI. V was shortened by 7 bases and J by 2 bases, with 12 bases between the two germline ends. The CDR3 extends over 14 amino acids. The CDR3 loop reads CASKGGLTGNTIYF. The CDR3 coding sequence is TGTGCCAGCAAGGGCGGGCTGACTGGAAACACCATATATTTT.

The chain uses TRBV7-2 and TRBJ2-2, with D uncertain. With 2 bases removed from V and 6 bases from J, the gap between germline ends came to 13 bases. CDR3 length: 15 amino acids. Germline CDR1 and CDR2: SGHTA and FQGNSA. The chain's CDR3 is CASSLLGPEAGELFF. CDR3 in DNA: TGTGCCAGCAGCTTACTAGGACCCGAGGCCGGGGAGCTGTTTTTT.

This chain joins TRBV7-3 and TRBJ1-1; D possibly corresponds to TRBD1 (6 bases). V gave up 3 bases and J gave up 5 bases, with 16 bases separating them. In germline, CDR1 is SGHTA, CDR2 FQGTGA. The CDR3 sequence is 15 residues long. This CDR3 reads CASSLGAGLRTEAFF. As DNA, the CDR3 is TGTGCCAGCAGCTTGGGGGCGGGGCTCCGGACTGAAGCTTTCTTT. Full variable domain (rest looked up from reference TRBV7-3 and TRBJ1-1): GAGVSQTPSNKVTEKGKYVELRCDPISGHTALYWYRQSLGQGPEFLIYFQGTGAADDSGLPNDRFFAVRPEGSVSTLKIQRTERGDSAVYLCASSLGAGLRTEAFFGQGTRLTVV.

The chain is built from TRBV10-3 and TRBJ1-5; 8 bases map to TRBD1. The J segment lost 11 bases and the V segment lost 6 bases, leaving 9 bases of the junction unmatched. CDR1 is ENHRY and CDR2 is SYGVKD in the germline V gene. This CDR3 is 13 amino acids long. CDR3 bases: TGTGCCATCAGGCAGGGGGCGGGTGCGGCCCAGCATTTT. Its translation is CAIRQGAGAAQHF.

J is TRBJ1-1 and V is TRBV18; unclear D gene. Germline CDR1 is KGHSH and CDR2 is LQKENI. The CDR3 runs 16 residues. V lost 0 bases and J lost 0, with 11 bases in between. CDR3 nucleotide sequence: TGTGCCAGCTCACCACCTACATTTCCTATGAACACTGAAGCTTTCTTT. Its translation: CASSPPTFPMNTEAFF.

This clone showed up just once. The chain couples TRBV12-2 to TRBJ2-3; TRBD2 is the table's D call and was not checked against the DNA. TRBV12-2 is listed as a pseudogene. The CDR3 is 20 residues long. The CDR3 nucleotides read TGTGCAAGTCGCTTAGGCGTTCATCGGGCTGGGACTAGCAGGACAGATACGCAGTATTTT. Protein: CASRLGVHRAGTSRTDTQYF.

By share, this clone ranks as medium-sized. The chain carries TRBV6-4 and TRBJ2-2; 11 bases are a match to TRBD2. The V and J ends lost 4 bases and 1 base, in that order; junction bases with no gene match: 8. CDR1 is MRHNA, CDR2 SNTAGT, per germline. The CDR3 sequence is 18 residues long. The CDR3, as DNA: TGTGCCAGCAGTGCTGGAACTAGCGGGGGCCAGAACACCGGGGAGCTGTTTTTT. Translated, it gives CASSAGTSGGQNTGELFF.

V and J are TRBV14 and TRBJ1-2; 8 bases fit TRBD1. Trimming took 1 base from V and 7 from J; bases not matched to a gene: 5. Germline V gene data show CDR1 as SGHDN and CDR2 as FVKESK. The CDR3 is 14 amino acids. This CDR3 reads CASSQVGTGSGYTF. CDR3 bases: TGTGCCAGCAGCCAAGTTGGGACAGGCTCTGGCTACACCTTC.

The J gene is TRBJ1-2, the V gene TRBV19, with 8 positions matching TRBD1. The CDR3 totals 14 residues. CDR1 is LNHDA and CDR2 is SQIVND in the germline V gene (reference sequence). Unmatched junction bases numbered 8, after V lost 3 bases and J lost 8 bases. Here the CDR3 reads CASSINRGSRGYTF. In DNA form, the CDR3 reads TGTGCCAGTAGTATTAACAGGGGGTCTCGCGGCTACACCTTC.

The CDR3 DNA reads as TGTGCCAGCAGTGTCGACAGGGGCACCGGGGAGCTGTTTTTT. As protein: CASSVDRGTGELFF. V is TRBV6-4 and J is TRBJ2-2, with 8 bases aligning to TRBD1. This CDR3 is 14 amino acids long. Germline V gene data show CDR1 as MRHNA and CDR2 as SNTAGT. V lost 4 bases, J lost 4 bases, and 2 bases stayed unmatched.

The chain recombines TRBV30 with TRBJ1-5, with TRBD1 as a possible D gene (6 bases). V was clipped by 5 bases and J by 7 bases, with 12 bases between them. The germline V gene has CDR1 GTSNPN and CDR2 SVGIG (reference sequence). CDR3 size: 12 residues. The CDR3 coding sequence is TGTGCCTGGCAACAGGGTGCCCAGCCCCAGCATTTT. It codes for CAWQQGAQPQHF.

This rearrangement joins TRBV18 to TRBJ2-7; TRBD1 aligns across 8 bases. Germline assignment: CDR1 KGHSH and CDR2 LQKENI. CDR3 length: 16 residues. Losses at the gene ends were 3 bases for V and 4 bases for J; bases not matched to a gene: 11. CDR3 residues: CASSPSPPRTGYEQYF. The CDR3 DNA sequence: TGTGCCAGCTCACCGTCGCCACCAAGGACAGGGTACGAGCAGTACTTC.

The chain carries TRBV29-1 and TRBJ2-2; weak D call: TRBD1 (6 bases). V shed 7 bases and J shed 2 bases, with 8 bases lying between them. The CDR3 covers 12 residues. CDR1 and CDR2 (germline): SQVTM, ANQGSEA. CDR3 coding DNA: TGCAGCGCCGGGACAAACACCGGGGAGCTGTTTTTT. This codes for CSAGTNTGELFF.

This chain connects TRBV6-5 to TRBJ1-5; TRBD1 is a possible D gene (6 bases). The CDR3 has 14 residues. Trimming removed 2 bases at V and 4 bases at J, with 9 bases between. Germline V gene data show CDR1 as MNHEY and CDR2 as SVGAGI. For the CDR3, the DNA is TGTGCCAGCAGTTACCAACAGGGTAATCAGCCCCAGCATTTT. The encoded protein is CASSYQQGNQPQHF.

V is TRBV9 and J is TRBJ2-3; D unresolved. The CDR3 loop spans 14 amino acids. Germline V gives CDR1 SGDLS, CDR2 YYNGEE. V lost 3 bases, J lost 0 bases, and 8 bases lay in between. The CDR3 nucleotides are TGTGCCAGCAGCGAGGGCGTTAGCACAGATACGCAGTATTTT. This gives the protein CASSEGVSTDTQYF.